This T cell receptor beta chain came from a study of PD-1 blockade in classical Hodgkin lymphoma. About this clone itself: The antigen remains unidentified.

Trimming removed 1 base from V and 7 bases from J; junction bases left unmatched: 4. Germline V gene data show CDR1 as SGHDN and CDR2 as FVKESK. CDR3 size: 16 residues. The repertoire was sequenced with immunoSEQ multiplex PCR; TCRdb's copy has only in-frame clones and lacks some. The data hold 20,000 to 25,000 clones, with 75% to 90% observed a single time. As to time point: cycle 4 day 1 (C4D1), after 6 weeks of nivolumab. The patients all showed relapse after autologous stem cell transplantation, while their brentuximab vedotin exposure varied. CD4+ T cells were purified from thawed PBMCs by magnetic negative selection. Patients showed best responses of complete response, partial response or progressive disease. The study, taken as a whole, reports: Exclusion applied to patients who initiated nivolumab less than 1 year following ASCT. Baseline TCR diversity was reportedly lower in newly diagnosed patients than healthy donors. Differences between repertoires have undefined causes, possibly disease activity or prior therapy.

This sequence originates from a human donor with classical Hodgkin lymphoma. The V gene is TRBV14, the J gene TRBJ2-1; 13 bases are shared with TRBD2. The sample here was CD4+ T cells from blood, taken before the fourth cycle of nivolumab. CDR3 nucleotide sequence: TGTGCCAGCAGCCAAGGGTGGACTAGCGGGGGTAATGAGCAGTTCTTC. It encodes CASSQGWTSGGNEQFF.